The source of this TCR beta chain is a study of T cells in Graves' hyperthyroidism and ophthalmopathy (dated by TCRdb to about 2019). Turning to the overall study: Peripheral blood was sampled at the time of initial diagnosis, prior to any treatment. Prospective prediction of ophthalmopathy was tested in an independent validation cohort of fewer than 20 hyperthyroidism patients and 17 patients who later progressed to ophthalmopathy. The 75 to 100 discovery patients were divided at random into training and test sets in a 7:3 ratio. TCR Vbeta CDR3 sequencing of approximately 140 peripheral blood samples (approximately 44 ophthalmopathy, 75 or so hyperthyroidism and approximately 17 progressor patients) is reported in the paper. A discovery cohort of roughly 100 patients, approximately 45 with Graves' ophthalmopathy and under 60 with stable Graves' hyperthyroidism, was used to find distinguishing TCR V-J signatures. Thyroid tissue and blood T-cell repertoires from more than five Graves' hyperthyroidism patients were also compared in the study. After sampling, hyperthyroidism patients received methimazole starting at 30 mg daily, and ophthalmopathy patients received high-dose intravenous methylprednisolone.

In the ophthalmopathy patients, disease was moderately to severely active, with a Clinical Activity Score of 3 or more, a NOSPECS grade of 4 or more, and a duration of less than 3 months. Exclusion was applied to patients with uncontrolled infections, other autoimmune diseases, pregnancy or lactation. Clinical symptoms, serum thyroxine and TRAb, thyroid ultrasound, and orbital computed tomography formed the basis for the diagnoses. PBMCs were isolated from more than 9 ml of fresh peripheral blood by Ficoll-Paque density gradient centrifugation. Trizol reagent was used to extract total RNA, and RNA quality was then checked on an Agilent 2100 Bioanalyzer. The TCR beta CDR3 regions were amplified from the RNA transcripts. The TCR CDR3 was subjected to a first round of RT-PCR using the HTBI primer set and the Qiagen OneStep RT-PCR kit. The libraries were constructed in a second round of multiplex PCR and then size-selected and purified. The libraries were sequenced on an Illumina HiSeq2000 using paired-end 100 bp reads. The study's own analysis went as follows. SOAPnuke was used to process the raw data, removing reads that contained adapters or uncalled bases, had a mean Phred below 15, or lacked an exact match to the constant primer or identifier. COPE v1.2.5 was used to merge the high-quality paired reads, and each unique nucleotide sequence was defined as a clonotype. Clonotypes were aligned to IMGT TRBV, TRBD and TRBJ reference segments using MiTCR v1.1. Only V-J combinations with frequency above 0.0001, covering 98% to 99.2% of repertoires, were analysed. A TCS score was defined as the ratio between F50 (clonal expansion) and ExV (chaos), using BLOSUM62-based TCRdist between CDR3 peptides within each V-J. Welch's t-statistics and random forest reduced just over 500 V-J features to fewer than 15, which were used in a naive Bayes classifier (R e1071). The similarity between thyroid and blood repertoires was quantified using the Morisita-Horn index. The raw public data were reprocessed by TCRdb itself: fastp quality trimming at Q25, MiXCR clonotype calling, in-frame beta chains only. When rows share a CDR3 protein, they turn into one entry using the most common DNA and genes. TCRdb's processing, not the authors' own work, is the source of the V and J calls. Counted in this sample were around 610,000 distinct CDR3 sequences; 14% to 15% of them appeared once. The ten largest account for about 4% of the sample.

At the junction V is shortened by 9 bases and J by 4 bases, with 18 bases in between. The CDR1 and CDR2 encoded by the germline V gene are SGHNT and YENEEA. CDR3 length: 14 amino acids, cysteine to phenylalanine. This entry keeps only the CDR3 DNA: 42 bases, framed from base 1. The investigation overall reported the following: Sample size was not statistically predetermined, and investigators were not blinded to group allocation. Blood samples also contained most of the expanded thyroid clonotypes (frequency above 0.001), which suggests that blood repertoires may reflect thyroid immune responses. Ophthalmopathy was separated from stable hyperthyroidism by a 13 V-J signature model, with over 85% sensitivity and approximately 81% specificity obtained in cross-validation and 80%/75% obtained in testing. In validation, the model predicted progression to ophthalmopathy a median of about 6.5 months before onset, with roughly 70% sensitivity and roughly 72% specificity.

The table lists this clonotype with many counts. The target of this receptor is not known. Qualities for individual bases were not recorded, and no much larger clone is one base off. Recombination joined TRBV11-3 with TRBJ1-1, with the D gene too uncertain to name. The specimen was blood. This receptor was identified in a woman between 40 and 50 years old with Graves' ophthalmopathy. The CDR3 loop reads CASRPGSAVTEAFF. The nucleotides are TGTGCCAGTAGACCCGGGTCAGCAGTCACTGAAGCTTTCTTT.